These T cell receptor beta chains were read from a single sample in a study of beta chain features in type 1 diabetes. The protocol was immunoSEQ multiplex PCR, while the TCRdb copy is restricted to in-frame clones and leaves out a portion. The data hold roughly 340,000 clones, with about 13% observed a single time. Sequences were obtained from naive CD4+ T cells from blood. The source of these receptors is a woman under 30 with type 1 diabetes. Both conserved end residues are part of each CDR3. A D gene is named only where the DNA matches it firmly. Part of the rows lack a size; the others show once, few, many or a class for expanded clones.

TRBJ1-1	TRBV29-1	-	-	CSVDVAGYGTEAFF	TGCAGCGTTGATGTCGCGGGTTACGGGACTGAAGCTTTCTTT
TRBJ2-5	TRBV28	-	-	CASSLGASYQETQYF	TGTGCCAGCAGTTTAGGTGCGTCGTACCAAGAGACCCAGTACTTC
TRBJ1-5	TRBV15	-	-	CATSRGRGADRQPQHF	TGTGCCACCAGCAGAGGACGTGGGGCAGACAGACAGCCCCAGCATTTT
TRBJ2-1	TRBV5-1	few	-	CASSLPQGGLYNEQFF	TGCGCCAGCAGCTTGCCGCAGGGGGGATTATACAATGAGCAGTTCTTC
TRBJ2-1	TRBV7-7	few	-	CASSLAPAGEQFF	TGTGCCAGCAGCTTAGCGCCCGCCGGTGAGCAGTTCTTC
TRBJ2-3	TRBV5-1	-	TRBD1	CASSPQRTGGTDTQYF	TGCGCCAGCAGCCCCCAACGGACAGGGGGCACAGATACGCAGTATTTT
TRBJ1-1	TRBV29-1	few	-	CSVGRRMNTEAFF	TGCAGCGTTGGTCGGCGGATGAACACTGAAGCTTTCTTT
TRBJ2-5	TRBV4-2	few	-	CASSQEGQEQETQYF	TGTGCCAGCAGCCAAGAGGGCCAGGAACAAGAGACCCAGTACTTC
TRBJ2-5	TRBV5-4	-	TRBD1	CASRRTGALQTQYF	TGTGCCAGCAGGAGGACAGGGGCCCTTCAGACCCAGTACTTC
TRBJ2-7	TRBV7-9	-	TRBD1	CASSPGQVRYEQYF	TGTGCCAGCAGCCCGGGACAGGTCCGCTACGAGCAGTACTTC
TRBJ1-2	TRBV25-1	few	-	CASSEWSRVGGYTF	TGTGCCAGCAGTGAATGGAGCAGGGTTGGTGGCTACACCTTC
TRBJ1-1	TRBV5-4	-	-	CASSLDPGLVTEAFF	TGTGCCAGCAGCTTGGATCCAGGATTGGTGACTGAAGCTTTCTTT
TRBJ2-1	TRBV5-1	-	-	CASIGQSNEQFF	TGCGCCAGCATTGGACAGTCCAATGAGCAGTTCTTC
TRBJ1-2	TRBV20-1	few	TRBD1	CSARRTGRDTF	TGCAGTGCTCGAAGGACAGGGAGGGACACCTTC
TRBJ2-1	TRBV4-3	-	-	CASSQGRGGQKVYNEQFF	TGCGCCAGCAGCCAAGGTAGGGGGGGCCAGAAGGTGTACAATGAGCAGTTCTTC
TRBJ2-1	TRBV7-9	-	-	CASPNEQFF	TGTGCCAGCCCGAATGAGCAGTTCTTC
TRBJ2-3	TRBV30	-	-	CAWALSGMRTDTQYF	TGTGCCTGGGCTCTCTCCGGGATGCGAACAGATACGCAGTATTTT
TRBJ2-7	TRBV30	-	TRBD1	CAWNTGTGSYEQYF	TGTGCCTGGAATACCGGGACAGGGTCCTACGAGCAGTACTTC
TRBJ2-1	TRBV27	-	TRBD2	CASSSLAGGRNEQFF	TGTGCCAGCAGTTCTCTAGCGGGAGGTAGGAATGAGCAGTTCTTC
TRBJ1-1	TRBV7-2	-	-	CASSFVGGTEAFF	TGTGCCAGCAGCTTCGTGGGGGGCACTGAAGCTTTCTTT
TRBJ1-1	TRBV5-5	-	-	CASRRVPMNTEAFF	TGTGCCAGCAGGAGAGTCCCTATGAACACTGAAGCTTTCTTT
TRBJ2-6	TRBV7-2	few	-	CASSWGELSGANVLTF	TGTGCCAGCAGCTGGGGGGAGCTTTCTGGGGCCAACGTCCTGACTTTC
TRBJ2-7	TRBV6-5	-	-	CASMSRVYEQYF	TGTGCCAGCATGTCCAGGGTTTACGAGCAGTACTTC
TRBJ2-1	TRBV6-1	-	-	CASMQASYNEQFF	TGTGCCAGCATGCAGGCCTCCTACAATGAGCAGTTCTTC
TRBJ2-5	TRBV5-8	few	-	CASSSTYSLRETQYF	TGTGCCAGCAGCTCCACCTACAGTCTACGGGAGACCCAGTACTTC
TRBJ1-4	TRBV7-2	-	-	CASSLERGTNEKLFF	TGTGCCAGCAGCTTAGAGAGAGGAACTAATGAAAAACTGTTTTTT